The 10 T cell receptor beta chains below come from one sample, sequenced in a study of blood T cells in healthy people across ages. The use of a sample-barcoded 5' primer and a J-beta primer mix characterized a second PCR of roughly 7 to 12 cycles. TCRdb re-derived calls from the 5' RACE reads in MiXCR, one entry per CDR3 protein. The sample lists over a million distinct CDR3 sequences; 35% to 50% were seen once. The sequenced sample was blood. These receptor sequences come from a woman in her sixties in good health.

The chain employs TRBV27 and TRBJ2-7, with 7 bases identical to TRBD2. V was pared by 6 bases and J by 5 bases, with 10 bases of the junction left unmatched. The CDR3 has 14 residues. Germline loops: CDR1 MNHEY, CDR2 SMNVEV (reference sequence). CDR3 protein: CASSLGGSSNEQYF. The CDR3 DNA is TGTGCCAGCAGCTTAGGCGGGAGTAGCAACGAGCAGTACTTC.

The chain employs TRBV28 and TRBJ2-1, with 15 nucleotides matching TRBD2. The V segment lost 5 bases and the J segment 1 base; nucleotides outside the gene matches: 9. The CDR3 is 19 amino acids. Looked up from germline, CDR1 is MDHEN and CDR2 is SYDVKM. CDR3 nucleotides: TGTGCCAGCAGTACTCAAACGGGACTAGCGGGGGGATCCTACAATGAGCAGTTCTTC. This translates into CASSTQTGLAGGSYNEQFF.

V gene TRBV6-5 combines with J gene TRBJ1-2; D may be TRBD1 (5 bases). The CDR3 sequence is 15 residues long. CDR1 and CDR2 (germline): MNHEY, SVGAGI. V was pared by 0 bases and J by 2 bases, with 10 bases between. CDR3 in DNA: TGTGCCAGCAGTTACTCGAGGGGCGCGAACTATGGCTACACCTTC. This encodes CASSYSRGANYGYTF.

The chain carries TRBV29-1 and TRBJ2-1; 8 nucleotides line up with TRBD1. Per the germline V gene, CDR1 is SQVTM and CDR2 is ANQGSEA. The V gene end was trimmed by 8 bases and the J gene end by 9 bases; junction bases not matched to a gene: 12. CDR3 length equals 13 residues. CDR3 loop: CSLGQGGRVEQFF. CDR3 DNA: TGCAGCCTTGGACAGGGCGGTCGGGTTGAGCAGTTCTTC.

This clonotype has just a few counts. The V and J genes are TRBV7-2 and TRBJ2-7, with D possibly matching TRBD2 (5 bases). CDR1 SGHTA and CDR2 FQGNSA come from the germline V gene. Trimming left V 4 bases short and J 3 bases short, with 10 bases between. The length of the CDR3 is 13 residues. CDR3 coding DNA: TGTGCCAGCAGCTCCCGGGGAGTCTACGAGCAGTACTTC. Translation: CASSSRGVYEQYF.

This chain connects TRBV7-2 to TRBJ2-1; 10 bases match TRBD1. The CDR3 has 16 amino acids. From germline, CDR1 is SGHTA and CDR2 FQGNSA. V gave up 3 bases and J gave up 3 bases; unmatched junction bases: 5. In DNA form, the CDR3 reads TGTGCCAGCAGCTTGACTGGGACAGGGGACTACAATGAGCAGTTCTTC. This codes for CASSLTGTGDYNEQFF.

The chain uses TRBV3-1 and TRBJ2-2; D might be TRBD2 (6 bases). The CDR3 loop spans 15 amino acids. Trimming stripped 10 bases from V and 7 bases from J, with 22 bases between. Germline assignment: CDR1 LGHDT and CDR2 YNNKEL (reference sequence). The CDR3 DNA sequence: TGTGCCAACAGTCCCCGGGTAGGGACTGGCGGGGAGCTGTTTTTT. Its translation is CANSPRVGTGGELFF. The full variable domain, rest sourced from reference TRBV3-1 and TRBJ2-2, is DTAVSQTPKYLVTQMGNDKSIKCEQNLGHDTMYWYKQDSKKFLKIMFSYNNKELIINETVPNRFSPKSPDKAHLNLHINSLELGDSAVYFCANSPRVGTGGELFFGEGSRLTVL.

The J gene is TRBJ2-3, the V gene TRBV11-1; 10 nucleotides match TRBD2. The CDR3 consists of 23 residues. V trimming: 2 bases; J trimming: 4 bases; junction bases outside the gene matches: 27. Germline V lookup: CDR1 SGHAT, CDR2 FQDESV (reference sequence). Here the CDR3 reads CASSLTIAWSSGSRIKHSDTQYF. In DNA, the CDR3 is TGTGCCAGCAGCTTAACTATAGCCTGGTCTAGCGGGAGTCGCATAAAACATTCAGATACGCAGTATTTT.

The chain couples TRBV13 to TRBJ2-3; 7 bases agree with TRBD1. The germline V gene encodes CDR1 PRHDT and CDR2 FYEKMQ (reference sequence). CDR3 length: 16 amino acids. V lost 5 bases, J lost 5 bases, and 13 bases stayed unmatched. DNA for the CDR3: TGTGCCAGCAGCCAAGGGACAGCCCGAGGGGGAGATACGCAGTATTTT. It specifies CASSQGTARGGDTQYF.

V and J are TRBV7-6 and TRBJ2-1, with TRBD2 matching over 8 bases. The CDR3 consists of 16 residues. Per germline, CDR1 SGHVS and CDR2 FNYEAQ. J lost 6 bases, V lost 5 bases, and 12 bases had no gene match. CDR3 bases: TGTGCCAGCAGCATCATGGTAGCGGGGAGCCGCAATGAGCAGTTCTTC. Translated, it gives CASSIMVAGSRNEQFF.